The rows below give T cell receptor beta chains drawn from one sample of a study of CD8 T cells in ankylosing spondylitis. A single record per CDR3 protein comes from TCRdb applying MiXCR to the 5' RACE reads. Of over 150,000 distinct CDR3 sequences in the sample, 15% to 20% are singletons; the top ten hold around 4.5%. The sequenced sample consisted of blood, either unsorted or a sorted T cell fraction (not recorded which). The receptor source for this set is a male donor aged 10 to 35 with ankylosing spondylitis or in good health (not recorded which). Each CDR3 is given with its conserved first and last residue. The order of the fields is clone size, V gene, D gene, J gene, CDR3 DNA, CDR3 protein. The D gene is left open where the match is weak. Size is omitted from some rows. Given values are once, few, many or a class for expanded clones.

>many|TRBV7-8|-|TRBJ2-7
TGTGCCAGCAGCCGGGACTTTTTCACTCACTACGAGCAGTACTTC
CASSRDFFTHYEQYF
>-|TRBV7-2|TRBD1|TRBJ2-1
TGTGCCAGCAGCGTAGACGGGACAGCCGGGAATGAGCAGTTCTTC
CASSVDGTAGNEQFF
>-|TRBV29-1|-|TRBJ2-3
TGCAGCGTTGAAGATGAAGGGGGGAGGTGGCGCACAGATACGCAGTATTTT
CSVEDEGGRWRTDTQYF
>many|TRBV20-1|-|TRBJ2-7
TGCAGTGCTAGCGGTTATACAGGGAGCTCCTACGAGCAGTACTTC
CSASGYTGSSYEQYF
>many|TRBV20-1|TRBD1|TRBJ2-3
TGCAGTGCTAGTTCCCACGGACAGGGCAGCACAGATACGCAGTATTTT
CSASSHGQGSTDTQYF
>many|TRBV7-3|TRBD2|TRBJ2-5
TGTCCCAGCAGCTTATTAGCGGGGGCCCAAGAGACCCAGTACTTC
CPSSLLAGAQETQYF
>many|TRBV6-2/TRBV6-3|TRBD1|TRBJ2-1
TGTGCCAGCAGTCCTTCCGGAGGGACAGGGGGCGGGTACAATGAGCAGTTCTTC
CASSPSGGTGGGYNEQFF
>-|TRBV29-1|TRBD1|TRBJ1-3
TGCAGCGCGGCCCCCGGGACAGGAAGAAACCATGGAAACACCATATATTTT
CSAAPGTGRNHGNTIYF
>many|TRBV19|-|TRBJ1-1
TGTGCCAGTAGTATTGGGAAGAACACTGAAGCTTTCTTT
CASSIGKNTEAFF
>-|TRBV7-6|TRBD2|TRBJ2-7
TGTGCCAGCAGCTTAGCCGCTAGCGGAACCTACGAGCAGTACTTC
CASSLAASGTYEQYF
>many|TRBV12-3/TRBV12-4|-|TRBJ2-2
TGTGCCAGCAGTCCGTCTAGCCCCCAGGCGTCCGGGGAGCTGTTTTTT
CASSPSSPQASGELFF
>-|TRBV3-1|-|TRBJ2-1
TGTGCCAGCAGCCAAGTAGGAATCCGGGGCAATGAGCAGTTCTTC
CASSQVGIRGNEQFF
>-|TRBV15|-|TRBJ2-3
TGTGCCACCAGCAGAGGACAGGGGAGGGGTACAGATACGCAGTATTTT
CATSRGQGRGTDTQYF